This T cell receptor (beta chain) came from a study of OX40 agonist ivuxolimab in advanced cancers. Trimming cost V 5 bases and J 1 base, with 14 bases left between them. Germline CDR1 and CDR2: MNHEY and SMNVEV (reference sequence). The CDR3 consists of 16 residues. Using immunoSEQ multiplex PCR, the repertoire was profiled, and TCRdb retains in-frame clones only, with some absent. The table has approximately 76,000 clones, 80% to 90% seen once. The sequences come from CD4+ or CD8+ T cells sorted from blood, collected in a trial of the OX40 agonist ivuxolimab. The clonotype originates from an adult with an advanced solid tumor such as melanoma, head and neck, liver or kidney cancer. The rearrangement uses TRBV27 and TRBJ2-2; TRBD1 might be the D (6 bases). CDR3 sequence: CASSVPGHQNTGELFF. The CDR3 coding sequence is TGTGCCAGCAGTGTCCCGGGACACCAGAACACCGGGGAGCTGTTTTTT.